The rows below give T cell receptor beta chains drawn from one sample of a study of T-cell reconstitution after alpha-beta-depleted transplantation in children. One entry per CDR3 protein results from TCRdb running MiXCR on the PCR reads. The repertoire has about 240,000 distinct CDR3 sequences, roughly 26% of them found once; the top ten carry about 2.5%. The sample was PBMCs, taken before TCRalphabeta/CD19-depleted stem cell transplant. The source is a girl aged 2 to 9 with Fanconi anemia, due to receive a stem cell transplant. CDR3s include the opening cysteine and the closing phenylalanine or tryptophan. A D gene is named only where the DNA matches it firmly. Rows may omit the clone size; those that give it use once, few, many or a size class.

clone_size	v_call	j_call	d_call	cdr3_aa	cdr3_nt
.	TRBV20-1	TRBJ2-1	.	CSARISPTYNEQFF	TGCAGTGCAAGGATTTCCCCTACCTACAATGAGCAGTTCTTC
few	TRBV20-1	TRBJ1-3	.	CSARDHPGNTIYF	TGCAGTGCTAGAGATCATCCTGGAAACACCATATATTTT
.	TRBV6-1	TRBJ2-5	TRBD1	CASRRTGVGIETQYF	TGTGCCAGCAGACGGACAGGGGTTGGCATAGAGACCCAGTACTTC
few	TRBV29-1	TRBJ1-2	TRBD1	CSVPGQGAYGYTF	TGCAGCGTTCCCGGACAGGGGGCCTATGGCTACACCTTC
many	TRBV25-1	TRBJ2-3	.	CASSEFPSTDTQYF	TGTGCCAGCAGTGAATTCCCTAGCACAGATACGCAGTATTTT
.	TRBV9	TRBJ1-1	.	CASSSWEGPNTEAFF	TGTGCCAGCAGCTCCTGGGAGGGGCCGAACACTGAAGCTTTCTTT
few	TRBV5-1	TRBJ2-3	.	CASSLTRYADTQYF	TGCGCCAGCAGCCTGACACGTTACGCCGATACGCAGTATTTT
many	TRBV9	TRBJ1-1	.	CASSPRVGMNTEAFF	TGTGCCAGCAGCCCCCGGGTGGGTATGAACACTGAAGCTTTCTTT
many	TRBV20-1	TRBJ2-2	.	CSARPIAGELFF	TGCAGTGCTAGACCCATCGCCGGGGAGCTGTTTTTT
few	TRBV20-1	TRBJ2-3	TRBD2	CSANRLAGGPFSTDTQYF	TGCAGTGCAAACCGACTAGCGGGAGGGCCTTTCAGCACAGATACGCAGTATTTT
many	TRBV2	TRBJ1-2	.	CASTERDNYYGYTF	TGTGCCAGCACCGAAAGGGACAACTACTATGGCTACACCTTC
many	TRBV29-1	TRBJ2-5	TRBD2	CSVSGLPVDISGGEETQYF	TGCAGCGTTTCGGGCCTTCCGGTCGATATAAGCGGGGGCGAAGAGACCCAGTACTTC
few	TRBV10-2	TRBJ2-1	TRBD2	CASSVTSGRASAYNEQFF	TGCGCCAGCAGTGTGACTAGCGGGAGGGCGTCAGCCTACAATGAGCAGTTCTTC
many	TRBV6-6	TRBJ2-2	.	CAGGRTGELFF	TGTGCCGGTGGGCGAACCGGGGAGCTGTTTTTT
.	TRBV6-2/TRBV6-3	TRBJ2-7	TRBD2	CASSPVAGGMNDEQYF	TGTGCCAGCAGCCCCGTAGCGGGAGGAATGAACGACGAGCAGTACTTC
many	TRBV5-1	TRBJ1-1	.	CASSLTGSLSTEAFF	TGCGCCAGCAGCCTTACAGGGTCGTTGAGCACTGAAGCTTTCTTT
.	TRBV29-1	TRBJ2-3	TRBD2	CSVAPGLAGDTQYF	TGCAGCGTGGCACCAGGACTAGCGGGAGATACGCAGTATTTT
many	TRBV10-1	TRBJ2-3	TRBD2	CASRELAGGRDTQYF	TGCGCCAGCAGGGAGCTAGCGGGAGGGAGGGATACGCAGTATTTT
many	TRBV12-3/TRBV12-4	TRBJ2-5	.	CASSLGQGVQETQYF	TGTGCCAGCAGTTTAGGCCAAGGGGTACAAGAGACCCAGTACTTC
many	TRBV7-3	TRBJ2-3	.	CASSLVSGTDTQYF	TGTGCCAGCAGCTTGGTTAGCGGCACAGATACGCAGTATTTT